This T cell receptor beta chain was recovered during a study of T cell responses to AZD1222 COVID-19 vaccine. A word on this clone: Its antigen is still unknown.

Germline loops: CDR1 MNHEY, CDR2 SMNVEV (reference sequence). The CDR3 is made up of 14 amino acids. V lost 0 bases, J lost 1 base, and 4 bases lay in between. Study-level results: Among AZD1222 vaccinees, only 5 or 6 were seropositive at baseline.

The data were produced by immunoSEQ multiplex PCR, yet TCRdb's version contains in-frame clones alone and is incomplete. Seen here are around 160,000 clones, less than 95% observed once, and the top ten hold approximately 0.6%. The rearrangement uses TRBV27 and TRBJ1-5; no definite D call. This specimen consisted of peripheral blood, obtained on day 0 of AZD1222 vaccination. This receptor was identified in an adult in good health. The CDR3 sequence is CASSLSGSNQPQHF. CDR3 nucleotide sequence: TGTGCCAGCAGTTTATCCGGCAGCAATCAGCCCCAGCATTTT.